A selection of T cell receptor beta chains follows, all from one sample in a study of blood T cell repertoires in COVID-19. Repertoires were generated with immunoSEQ multiplex PCR, while TCRdb's copy carries only in-frame clones and drops some. The sample lists roughly 360,000 clones; roughly 90% were seen once. The sample consisted of PBMCs or T cells enriched from blood (not recorded which). These receptors came from a woman between 25 and 40 years old with acute COVID-19. Each CDR3 is given with its conserved first and last residue. Fields, in order: J gene, V gene, D gene, clone size, CDR3 DNA, CDR3 protein. A D gene is named only where the DNA matches it firmly. Clone size is shown for a subset of rows, as once, few, many or a class of expanded clone.

TRBJ2-3 | TRBV29-1 | NA | NA | TGCAGCGTTAGCGTCCCAGAGTCAGATACGCAGTATTTT | CSVSVPESDTQYF
TRBJ1-1 | TRBV9 | NA | many | TGTGCCAGCAGTTTCGGGGTGGGGACTGAAGCTTTCTTT | CASSFGVGTEAFF
TRBJ2-3 | TRBV7-9 | NA | NA | TGTGCCAGCAGCTTAGCACGACACCCGAGCACAGATACGCAGTATTTT | CASSLARHPSTDTQYF
TRBJ1-1 | TRBV19 | TRBD1 | NA | TGTGCCAGTAGCCGACCGACTGACGCCGACAGGGGTCGTCGGGCTTTCTTT | CASSRPTDADRGRRAFF
TRBJ1-6 | TRBV5-1 | TRBD1 | NA | TGCGCCAGCAGCTTGAGTGACAGGGGAGGGTCACCCCTCCACTTT | CASSLSDRGGSPLHF
TRBJ1-5 | TRBV27 | TRBD1 | NA | TGTGCCAGCAGCCAACAGGGGGATCAGCCCCAGCATTTT | CASSQQGDQPQHF
TRBJ1-1 | TRBV20-1 | NA | NA | TGCAGTGCTAGTTATGGCAGGGTGGGAACTGAAGCTTTCTTT | CSASYGRVGTEAFF
TRBJ2-3 | TRBV29-1 | NA | NA | TGCAGCGTTGTCAGGGGAACAGATACGCAGTATTTT | CSVVRGTDTQYF
TRBJ1-2 | TRBV7-9 | NA | NA | TGTGCCAGCAGCTTAAGCGGGGGTAGCTATGGCTACACCTTC | CASSLSGGSYGYTF
TRBJ1-2 | TRBV27 | TRBD1 | few | TGTGCCAGCAGTTCAAGACAGGGGGCTAGTGGCTACACCTTC | CASSSRQGASGYTF
TRBJ2-5 | TRBV18 | TRBD1 | NA | TGTGCCAGCTCACCACCGGGACAGGGCGGTAAGACCCAGTACTTC | CASSPPGQGGKTQYF
TRBJ1-5 | TRBV19 | NA | NA | TGTGCCAGTAGCGGGACAACTTCGGATAGCAATCAGCCCCAGCATTTT | CASSGTTSDSNQPQHF
TRBJ1-5 | TRBV6-5 | TRBD1 | NA | TGTGCCAGCGTGATGTGGACAGGGGGTTTTTGGTCCCAGCATTTT | CASVMWTGGFWSQHF
TRBJ2-1 | TRBV24-1 | NA | NA | TGTGCCACCAGTGATTCGGGGTCCGATGAGCAGTTCTTC | CATSDSGSDEQFF
TRBJ2-1 | TRBV5-8 | TRBD1 | NA | TGTGCCAGCAGCCTGGGACAGACCCCTAAGTACAATGAGCAGTTCTTC | CASSLGQTPKYNEQFF
TRBJ2-7 | TRBV10-3 | NA | NA | TGTGCCATCATGACAGCTTCCTACGAGCAGTACTTC | CAIMTASYEQYF
TRBJ2-1 | TRBV3-1/TRBV3-2 | TRBD2 | NA | TGTGCCAGCAGCCAACTAGCGGGGGGGCATGAGCAGTTCTTC | CASSQLAGGHEQFF
TRBJ2-3 | TRBV11-3 | NA | once | TGTGCCAGCAGCTTACGTGGAGCTACGCAGTATTTT | CASSLRGATQYF
TRBJ1-2 | TRBV7-8 | NA | few | TGTGCCAGCAGCTTGGCCGGACAGACGGTCGATGGCTACACCTTC | CASSLAGQTVDGYTF
TRBJ2-3 | TRBV7-3 | TRBD1 | NA | TGTGCCAGCAGCTTGGACAGGGGGACAGATACGCAGTATTTT | CASSLDRGTDTQYF